Relative to its sample, the clone carrying this TCR beta chain is medium-sized. The antigen is not known. Whole blood was used without fractionation, so all unsorted peripheral T cells were included. Peripheral blood, 2.5 ml, was drawn for RNA extraction. This record comes from a study of HIV-infected patients and healthy controls. Findings and caveats of the study: MAIT alpha-chain CDR3s were frequent in healthy controls, depleted in HIV+. HIV-associated CDR3 frequencies dropped significantly during therapy; CMV-associated ones, mostly rising, changed nonsignificantly.

Reverse transcription used 450 to 550 ng RNA and constant-region primers for alpha and beta. Each of the alpha and beta chains got its own library through chain-specific third strand synthesis with indices. TCRdb re-called the 5' RACE reads with MiXCR, one entry per CDR3 protein. Of more than 15,000 distinct CDR3 sequences listed, 4.5% to 5.5% were seen once; the top ten hold 1.5% to 2%. Germline CDR1 and CDR2: MDHEN and SYDVKM. The V end lost 4 bases, the J end lost 3 bases, and 21 bases lay between the germline ends. CDR3 length: 17 residues. This clonotype was obtained from an adult in good health. Sequencing input: blood. The V gene is TRBV28, the J gene TRBJ2-5; a possible D gene is TRBD2 (6 bases). CDR3 sequence (DNA): TGTGCCAGCAGTTCCTGGGCAGTGGGACTCCGTAAAGAGACCCAGTACTTC. Its protein product is CASSSWAVGLRKETQYF.